The 17 T cell receptor beta chains below were found in one sample sequenced in a study of T cells after yellow fever vaccination. One entry per CDR3 protein results from TCRdb running MiXCR on the 5' RACE reads. The repertoire holds 300,000 to 400,000 distinct CDR3 sequences, with 3% to 4.5% as singletons. The sample in question was PBMCs, obtained 5 days after the yellow fever booster vaccination. The receptors originated from a man aged 18 to 35 who received the YFV17D yellow fever vaccine.

CDR3 amino acids: CASSQEWQAPRGYTF. The CDR3 bases are TGCGCCAGCAGCCAAGAGTGGCAGGCCCCAAGGGGCTACACCTTC. This chain links TRBV4-1 with TRBJ1-2; no definite D call. Trimming left V 0 bases short and J 8 bases short, with 16 bases between. Germline-derived CDR1 and CDR2 are MGHRA and YSYEKL. The CDR3 has 15 amino acids.

The chain recombines TRBV6-6 with TRBJ2-7; 7 bases fit TRBD1. This CDR3 is 12 amino acids long. Trimming at V came to 6 bases and at J to 9 bases, leaving 8 bases not matched to a gene. Germline values: CDR1 MNHNY, CDR2 SVGAGI (reference sequence). The CDR3 here is CASSHRGVGQYV. The DNA for the CDR3 is TGTGCCAGCAGCCACAGGGGTGTGGGGCAGTACGTC.

This clonotype has ten or more counts. The chain recombines TRBV5-1 with TRBJ2-6; no definite D call. Trimming removed 4 bases at V and 4 bases at J, with 6 bases between. CDR1 and CDR2 from the germline V gene are SGHRS and YFSETQ. There are 13 residues in the CDR3. The CDR3 DNA reads as TGCGCCAGCAGCCTGCCCGGGGCCAACGTCCTGACTTTC. Protein: CASSLPGANVLTF.

This clonotype was found many times. This chain joins TRBV5-6 and TRBJ2-1; 10 bases map to TRBD2. Trimming at V came to 0 bases and at J to 4 bases, leaving 4 bases not matched to a gene. The CDR3 length is 16 residues. The germline gives CDR1 SGHDT, CDR2 YYEEEE. The CDR3 coding sequence is TGTGCCAGCAGCTTGGAGCTAGCGGGGGTGTACAATGAGCAGTTCTTC. Protein: CASSLELAGVYNEQFF. The variable domain in full, with the rest retrieved from reference TRBV5-6 and TRBJ2-1, is DAGVTQSPTHLIKTRGQQVTLRCSPKSGHDTVSWYQQALGQGPQFIFQYYEEEERQRGNFPDRFSGHQFPNYSSELNVNALLLGDSALYLCASSLELAGVYNEQFFGPGTRLTVL.

In its sample, this clonotype was seen a few times. J is TRBJ1-5 and V is TRBV7-2; maybe TRBD1 (6 bases). Germline values: CDR1 SGHTA, CDR2 FQGNSA. The CDR3 has 15 amino acids. V lost 6 bases and J 2 bases, leaving 14 bases between the germline ends. CDR3 bases: TGTGCCAGCAGTTCCCAGGGGAGAGGCAATCAGCCCCAGCATTTT. Translated: CASSSQGRGNQPQHF. Drawing the rest from reference TRBV7-2 and TRBJ1-5, the complete variable domain is GAGVSQSPSNKVTEKGKDVELRCDPISGHTALYWYRQSLGQGLEFLIYFQGNSAPDKSGLPSDRFSAERTGGSVSTLTIQRTQQEDSAVYLCASSSQGRGNQPQHFGDGTRLSIL.

This clonotype was observed a few times. V usage is TRBV20-1 and J usage is TRBJ2-7, with D possibly TRBD2 on 7 matching bases. This CDR3 comprises 13 residues. Germline CDR1 DFQATT, CDR2 SNEGSKA (reference sequence). V shed 5 bases and J shed 0 bases, with 11 bases lying between them. The CDR3 spells CSAARGPSYEQYF. CDR3 nucleotide sequence: TGCAGTGCTGCGCGGGGGCCCTCCTACGAGCAGTACTTC.

This clonotype appeared many times. The chain employs TRBV5-1 and TRBJ1-1; D gene ambiguous. The CDR3 is 15 residues long. Trimming took 3 bases from V and 1 from J, leaving 13 bases between them. The germline V gene encodes CDR1 SGHRS and CDR2 YFSETQ. CDR3 in DNA: TGCGCCAGCAGCTCCCCTTTTGCTACGAACACTGAAGCTTTCTTT. This codes for CASSSPFATNTEAFF.

The chain links TRBV20-1 to TRBJ1-5; tentative D call: TRBD1 (5 bases). Germline V lookup: CDR1 DFQATT, CDR2 SNEGSKA (reference sequence). This CDR3 is built from 14 residues. V shed 6 bases and J shed 6 bases, with 18 bases lying between them. The CDR3 sequence is CSARQGSVSQPQHF. The CDR3 region has the DNA TGCAGTGCGCGGCAGGGTTCGGTTAGTCAGCCCCAGCATTTT.

This clonotype was counted a few times. The rearrangement joins TRBV25-1 to TRBJ1-6; D is uncertain. Trimming stripped 4 bases from V and 6 bases from J, with 10 bases between. In germline, CDR1 is MGHDK, CDR2 SYGVNS. The CDR3 consists of 14 residues. The CDR3 is CASSASLINSPLHF. The CDR3 bases are TGTGCCAGCAGTGCCAGCCTTATTAATTCACCCCTCCACTTT.

The chain links TRBV4-2 to TRBJ2-3; TRBD1 agrees at 7 bases. After removal of 4 bases from V and 4 bases from J, the junction contained 20 bases not matched to a gene. This CDR3 comprises 19 residues. The germline V gene has CDR1 LGHNA and CDR2 YNFKEQ. CDR3: CASSPLDVRQGELSDTQYF. DNA of the CDR3: TGTGCCAGCAGCCCCCTAGATGTTCGTCAGGGGGAATTATCAGATACGCAGTATTTT.

This clonotype showed up many times. J is TRBJ2-7 and V is TRBV7-6, with D maybe TRBD1 (6 bases). The CDR3 has 15 amino acids. Germline CDR1 and CDR2: SGHVS and FNYEAQ. Trimming stripped 2 bases from V and 0 bases from J, with 11 bases between. The CDR3 region has the DNA TGTGCCAGCAGCTTACGTACAGGGAGCTCCTACGAGCAGTACTTC. Its translation: CASSLRTGSSYEQYF.

This clonotype was counted only a few times. The chain joins TRBV4-1 to TRBJ1-1; a possible D gene is TRBD1 (5 bases). The CDR3 is made up of 13 amino acids. Germline CDR1 and CDR2: MGHRA and YSYEKL. The germline V and J ends were trimmed by 0 bases and 6 bases, with 8 bases remaining between them. CDR3 sequence (DNA): TGCGCCAGCAGCCAAGATCTAGGGGCTGAAGCTTTCTTT. This sequence encodes CASSQDLGAEAFF.

The rearrangement links TRBV5-1 to TRBJ2-6, with D unclear. Per the germline V gene, CDR1 is SGHRS and CDR2 is YFSETQ. The CDR3 loop spans 16 amino acids. The V and J ends lost 2 bases and 0 bases respectively, with 9 bases between them. The CDR3 is CASSFPSGSGANVLTF. The CDR3 DNA follows: TGCGCCAGCAGCTTCCCCTCCGGCTCTGGGGCCAACGTCCTGACTTTC.

This clonotype was seen ten or more times. The genes are TRBV5-1 and TRBJ2-7, with D tentatively TRBD1 or TRBD2 (6 bases each). The germline CDR1 and CDR2 sequences are SGHRS and YFSETQ. This CDR3 is 12 amino acids long. V lost 1 base, J lost 6 bases, and 8 bases lay in between. The CDR3 reads CASSLRGAEQYF. As DNA, the CDR3 is TGCGCCAGCAGCTTGAGGGGGGCCGAGCAGTACTTC.

At least ten counts were recorded for this clonotype. The rearrangement links TRBV11-2 to TRBJ2-3; unclear D gene. There are 17 residues in the CDR3. V lost 5 bases and J 0 bases, leaving 18 bases between the germline ends. CDR1 and CDR2 (germline): SGHAT, FQNNGV. The CDR3 DNA reads as TGTGCCAGCAGCGTAGGTGGTGCGCGGTCTAGCACAGATACGCAGTATTTT. Protein sequence: CASSVGGARSSTDTQYF.

This clonotype showed up just a few times. The V gene is TRBV4-1, the J gene TRBJ1-6; a weak D match, TRBD1 (5 bases). The CDR3 is 15 amino acids. V was shortened by 4 bases and J by 10 bases, with 17 bases between the two germline ends. CDR1 MGHRA and CDR2 YSYEKL come from the germline V gene. CDR3 in amino acids: CASSPGGRDHSPLHF. The CDR3, as DNA: TGCGCCAGCAGCCCGGGTGGCAGGGACCACTCACCCCTCCACTTT.

This clonotype was observed a handful of times. The rearrangement uses TRBV4-3 and TRBJ2-3; 10 bases are a match to TRBD2. V was clipped by 3 bases and J by 0 bases; unmatched bases: 6. This CDR3 is built from 17 residues. Per germline, CDR1 LGHNA and CDR2 YSLEER. The CDR3 here is CASSHGLAESSTDTQYF. The DNA of the CDR3 is TGCGCCAGCAGCCATGGACTAGCGGAAAGTAGCACAGATACGCAGTATTTT.